The 8 T cell receptor beta chains reported below all come from one sample, sequenced in a study of cytomegalovirus exposure and HLA in healthy donors listed by TCRdb under 2017. The receptor library was made with the immunoSEQ multiplex PCR assay. For the multiplex PCR, a mixture combining 60 forward primers for TCR Vbeta segments and 13 reverse primers for TCR Jbeta segments was used. TCRdb retrieved this table from immuneACCESS and kept in-frame rearrangements only. Not all clones are present; in checked studies, unresolved V genes account for under half, and no reason is known for the remainder. The sample's records list under 90,000 clones. 7.5% to 8% of the sample goes to the ten largest clones. The specimen was PBMCs. The receptor set was obtained from a female donor in good health and CMV-seropositive.

The chain is built from TRBV5-1 and TRBJ1-1; D may be TRBD1 (5 bases). CDR1 and CDR2 from the germline V gene are SGHRS and YFSETQ. The CDR3 has 14 amino acids. The V and J ends lost 2 bases and 0 bases respectively, with 8 bases between them. The chain's CDR3 is CASSLQAMNTEAFF. Written as DNA, the CDR3 is TGCGCCAGCAGCTTACAGGCGATGAACACTGAAGCTTTCTTT.

Comment on this clone: This sample also contains other DNA sequences that code for the same CDR3. The rearrangement links TRBV27 to TRBJ2-3; 9 bases are shared with TRBD2. Looked up from germline, CDR1 is MNHEY and CDR2 is SMNVEV (reference sequence). The CDR3 runs 15 residues. Trimming cost V 3 bases and J 1 base; bases outside gene matches: 2. The CDR3 DNA is TGTGCCAGCAGTTTGACTAGCGGAGGCACAGATACGCAGTATTTT. Encoded protein: CASSLTSGGTDTQYF.

The chain recombines TRBV9 with TRBJ2-5, with 11 nucleotides matching TRBD2. The J segment lost 0 bases and the V segment lost 3 bases, leaving 10 bases of the junction unmatched. The CDR3 contains 18 residues. Germline V CDR1 and CDR2: SGDLS, YYNGEE. Here the CDR3 reads CASSAGRLAGTNQETQYF. The CDR3, as DNA: TGTGCCAGCAGCGCGGGGAGACTAGCGGGGACTAACCAAGAGACCCAGTACTTC.

CDR3 DNA: TGTGCCAGCAGTAAGGGACAACCCGGAAACACCATATATTTT. It codes for CASSKGQPGNTIYF. The V gene is TRBV6-5, the J gene TRBJ1-3; the D gene is possibly TRBD1 (6 bases). Germline assignment: CDR1 MNHEY and CDR2 SVGAGI. This CDR3 contains 14 residues. Deletions cut 5 bases from V and 4 bases from J, with 12 bases between.

The chain combines TRBV9 with TRBJ2-1, with TRBD2 identical over 9 bases. CDR1 SGDLS and CDR2 YYNGEE come from the germline V gene. Trimming removed 4 bases from V and 9 bases from J; junction bases left unmatched: 11. This CDR3 region has 15 residues. The CDR3 DNA reads as TGTGCCAGCAGCATCCAAGGCGGGGGGGCCCGTGAGCAGTTCTTC. Its translation is CASSIQGGGAREQFF. The whole variable domain, remainder taken from reference TRBV9 and TRBJ2-1, is DSGVTQTPKHLITATGQRVTLRCSPRSGDLSVYWYQQSLDQGLQFLIQYYNGEERAKGNILERFSAQQFPDLHSELNLSSLELGDSALYFCASSIQGGGAREQFFGPGTRLTVL.

CDR3 nucleotide sequence: TGCGCCAGCAGCTTGAATGCGGGGATAAACAATGAGCAGTTCTTC. It yields the protein CASSLNAGINNEQFF. J is TRBJ2-1 and V is TRBV5-1; D is perhaps TRBD2 (6 bases). This CDR3 has 15 residues. With 1 base removed from V and 5 bases from J, the gap between germline ends came to 13 bases. Looked up from germline, CDR1 is SGHRS and CDR2 is YFSETQ.

The J gene is TRBJ1-1, the V gene TRBV5-1; no definite D call. Germline assignment: CDR1 SGHRS and CDR2 YFSETQ. V lost 2 bases and J lost 5, with 10 bases in between. This CDR3 contains 13 residues. For the CDR3, the DNA is TGCGCCAGCAGCTTTTATGAGGGAACTGAAGCTTTCTTT. It encodes CASSFYEGTEAFF.

The J gene is TRBJ2-1, the V gene TRBV29-1; 7 bases agree with TRBD2. Germline V gene lookup returns CDR1 SQVTM and CDR2 ANQGSEA. V was pared by 7 bases and J by 5 bases, with 5 bases of the junction left unmatched. The CDR3 has 12 residues. CDR3: CSERDFDNEQFF. The CDR3 DNA follows: TGCAGCGAGCGGGATTTCGACAATGAGCAGTTCTTC.